This TCR beta chain was sequenced for a study of blood T cells in healthy people across ages. The CDR3 has 13 amino acids. CDR1 and CDR2 (germline): SGHAT, FQDESV (reference sequence). Deletions cut 6 bases from V and 8 bases from J, with 14 bases between. A second roughly 7 to 11 cycle PCR used barcoded and J-beta primers. MiXCR, applied by TCRdb to the 5' RACE reads, yields one record per CDR3 protein. The sample holds 800,000 or so distinct CDR3 sequences, around 62% seen once. This clonotype originated in a young man in good health. The sequenced material came from blood. V usage is TRBV11-1 and J usage is TRBJ2-1; possible D gene TRBD1, 6 bases. CDR3 in DNA: TGTGCCAGCAGAGAACAGGGCCTGGATGAGCAGTTCTTC. Translated: CASREQGLDEQFF. Supplemented by reference TRBV11-1 and TRBJ2-1, the full variable domain reads EAEVAQSPRYKITEKSQAVAFWCDPISGHATLYWYRQILGQGPELLVQFQDESVVDDSQLPKDRFSAERLKGVDSTLKIQPAELGDSAMYLCASREQGLDEQFFGPGTRLTVL.